Presented here are 16 T cell receptor beta chains from one specimen sequenced in a study of blood T cell repertoires in COVID-19. Repertoires were generated with immunoSEQ multiplex PCR, while TCRdb's copy carries only in-frame clones and drops some. The table has approximately 200,000 clones, 86% seen once. Sample: PBMCs or T cells enriched from blood (not recorded which). The receptors here all came from a woman in her 30s who had recovered from COVID-19.

This chain joins TRBV27 and TRBJ2-7; D possibly corresponds to TRBD2 (6 bases). CDR1 MNHEY and CDR2 SMNVEV come from the germline V gene (reference sequence). V lost 3 bases and J 2 bases, leaving 8 bases between the germline ends. This CDR3 has 13 amino acids. The CDR3 loop is CASSFAGPYEQYF. The CDR3 DNA is TGTGCCAGCAGTTTCGCGGGACCCTACGAGCAGTACTTC.

The V and J genes are TRBV27 and TRBJ2-1, with 8 bases aligning to TRBD1. CDR3 length: 15 residues. Germline loops: CDR1 MNHEY, CDR2 SMNVEV (reference sequence). V gave up 6 bases and J gave up 6 bases; unmatched junction bases: 10. This chain's CDR3 is CASSLTGGTSNEQFF. In nucleotides, the CDR3 is TGTGCCAGCAGCTTAACAGGGGGTACTTCCAATGAGCAGTTCTTC.

J is TRBJ2-7 and V is TRBV19; TRBD1 matches at 9 bases. Unmatched junction bases numbered 1, after V lost 1 base and J lost 0 bases. This CDR3 has 15 residues. CDR1 is LNHDA, CDR2 SQIVND, per germline (reference sequence). The CDR3 DNA is TGTGCCAGTAGTATAGGGACAGGGGTCTCCTACGAGCAGTACTTC. It codes for CASSIGTGVSYEQYF.

The sample holds one count of this clone. The chain uses TRBV2 and TRBJ1-5; maybe TRBD1 (6 bases). The ends were cut back, 8 bases at V and 4 bases at J, with 9 bases in the middle. The CDR3 is 12 amino acids. CDR1 is SNHLY, CDR2 FYNNEI, per germline. The DNA for the CDR3 is TGTGCCAGCGCCGACAGGAATCAGCCCCAGCATTTT. Translating it yields CASADRNQPQHF.

J is TRBJ2-7 and V is TRBV27; TRBD1 is a possible D gene (5 bases). The V gene lost 2 bases and the J gene lost 3 bases, with 14 bases spanning the gap. The CDR3 runs 15 residues. Looked up from germline, CDR1 is MNHEY and CDR2 is SMNVEV (reference sequence). In DNA form, the CDR3 reads TGTGCCAGCAGTTTAAGGCCAGGGAAACTCTACGAGCAGTACTTC. Translating gives CASSLRPGKLYEQYF.

This chain connects TRBV25-1 to TRBJ1-1; D call uncertain. The CDR3 consists of 14 residues. Trimming took 6 bases from V and 3 from J, leaving 14 bases between them. Germline V gene data show CDR1 as MGHDK and CDR2 as SYGVNS. The CDR3 reads CASSPLGRDTEAFF. The CDR3 region has the DNA TGTGCCAGCAGCCCACTGGGGAGGGACACTGAAGCTTTCTTT.

The V and J genes are TRBV7-9 and TRBJ1-1; D remains unclear. V dropped 1 base and J dropped 3 bases, with 15 bases sitting between them. The CDR3 sequence is 16 residues long. Looked up from germline, CDR1 is SEHNR and CDR2 is FQNEAQ (reference sequence). This chain's CDR3 is CASSLGVSGAHTEAFF. The CDR3 coding sequence is TGTGCCAGCAGCTTAGGTGTTTCGGGAGCGCACACTGAAGCTTTCTTT.

The V and J genes are TRBV2 and TRBJ1-2; 9 bases map to TRBD1. Germline CDR1 and CDR2: SNHLY and FYNNEI. CDR3 length: 13 residues. With 6 bases clipped from V and 4 bases from J, the junction kept 3 bases outside the gene matches. Here the CDR3 reads CASRGQGAYGYTF. The CDR3 DNA follows: TGTGCCAGCAGGGGACAGGGAGCCTATGGCTACACCTTC. The whole variable domain, remainder taken from reference TRBV2 and TRBJ1-2, is EPEVTQTPSHQVTQMGQEVILRCVPISNHLYFYWYRQILGQKVEFLVSFYNNEISEKSEIFDDQFSVERPDGSNFTLKIRSTKLEDSAMYFCASRGQGAYGYTFGSGTRLTVV.

V is TRBV30 and J is TRBJ2-7, with TRBD1 matching over 9 bases. CDR1 is GTSNPN and CDR2 is SVGIG in the germline V gene (reference sequence). The ends lost 4 bases at V and 0 bases at J; junction bases unmatched: 10. This CDR3 is 16 amino acids long. CDR3 amino acids: CAWKRTGAYSSYEQYF. The DNA of the CDR3 is TGTGCCTGGAAACGGACAGGGGCCTACAGCTCCTACGAGCAGTACTTC.

The chain couples TRBV3-1 (or the pseudogene TRBV3-2) to TRBJ1-5; no firm D call. Germline V gene lookup returns CDR1 LGHDT and CDR2 YNNKEL (reference sequence). The germline V and J ends were trimmed by 0 bases and 9 bases, with 12 bases remaining between them. The CDR3 runs 14 residues. CDR3 coding DNA: TGTGCCAGCAGCCAAGAAGTCGGTTCACGGCCCCAGCATTTT. Translation: CASSQEVGSRPQHF.

The chain employs TRBV7-7 and TRBJ2-5; D is perhaps TRBD1 (5 bases). This CDR3 has 13 residues. CDR1 is SSHAT, CDR2 FNYEAQ, per germline (reference sequence). Deletions cut 5 bases from V and 1 base from J, with 8 bases between. This chain's CDR3 is CASSQDTQETQYF. DNA for the CDR3: TGTGCCAGCAGCCAGGACACCCAAGAGACCCAGTACTTC.

This chain uses TRBV5-4 with TRBJ2-1; 7 nucleotides line up with TRBD2. The junction had 4 bases not matched to a gene; V was cut back by 2 bases and J by 5 bases. The CDR3 has 14 residues. CDR1 SGHNT and CDR2 YYREEE come from the germline V gene (reference sequence). For the CDR3, the DNA is TGTGCCAGCAGCTTATCTAGCGGCCACAATGAGCAGTTCTTC. Its protein is CASSLSSGHNEQFF.

This clone was observed a few times. The chain has TRBV3-1 (or the pseudogene TRBV3-2) and TRBJ2-7; 9 bases align to TRBD2. This CDR3 has 13 residues. With 5 bases clipped from V and 6 bases from J, the junction kept 5 bases outside the gene matches. Looked up from germline, CDR1 is LGHDT and CDR2 is YNNKEL (reference sequence). The CDR3 spells CASSLAGAGEQYF. The CDR3 bases are TGTGCCAGCAGCTTAGCGGGAGCTGGCGAGCAGTACTTC.

This chain links TRBV28 with TRBJ1-1, with D uncertain. The germline V gene encodes CDR1 MDHEN and CDR2 SYDVKM. Trimming removed 2 bases from V and 1 base from J, with 8 bases in between. The CDR3 length is 14 residues. The CDR3 spells CASSLLGPNTEAFF. The CDR3 DNA follows: TGTGCCAGCAGTTTACTAGGTCCGAACACTGAAGCTTTCTTT.

J is TRBJ2-3 and V is TRBV10-3, with 9 bases aligning to TRBD1. Looked up from germline, CDR1 is ENHRY and CDR2 is SYGVKD. V lost 5 bases to trimming and J lost 6 bases; unmatched junction nucleotides: 6. The CDR3 runs to 14 residues. CDR3 sequence: CAISLTGGQDTQYF. The CDR3 coding sequence is TGTGCCATCAGTCTGACAGGGGGTCAGGATACGCAGTATTTT.

This clone occurred a few times. The V gene is TRBV4-2, the J gene TRBJ2-3; 12 nucleotides line up with TRBD2. J was trimmed by 5 bases and V by 0 bases; bases with no gene match: 3. The CDR3 consists of 16 residues. Germline V lookup: CDR1 LGHNA, CDR2 YNFKEQ. CDR3 protein: CASSQEEGLAGDTQYF. Written as DNA, the CDR3 is TGTGCCAGCAGCCAAGAAGAGGGACTAGCGGGAGATACGCAGTATTTT.